The entry that follows covers one TCR beta chain sequence. Germline loops: CDR1 LGHNA, CDR2 YNFKEQ. Trimming cost V 4 bases and J 0 bases, with 22 bases left between them. The CDR3 extends over 20 amino acids. This sample was included in a study of a mutant IDH1 vaccine in newly diagnosed glioma. Overall study: Most patients had received both radiotherapy and temozolomide, the prior options being radiotherapy, temozolomide, or both.

Time point described: baseline, week 1 (first vaccination visit). Treatment indicated: pre-vaccination baseline after standard-of-care therapy. Produced via immunoSEQ multiplex PCR; TCRdb's table is partial and in-frame only. The sample lists about 92,000 clones, about four fifths occurring once. The sample in question was PBMCs, obtained from a glioma patient treated with radiotherapy, temozolomide or both. The sequence was collected from a middle-aged man with glioma. V gene TRBV4-2 combines with J gene TRBJ2-6; possibly TRBD1 for D (6 bases). Written as DNA, the CDR3 is TGTGCCAGCAGCCCGAGGAGCTCAGGGGCGCGAAGCTCTGGGGCCAACGTCCTGACTTTC. Residues: CASSPRSSGARSSGANVLTF.